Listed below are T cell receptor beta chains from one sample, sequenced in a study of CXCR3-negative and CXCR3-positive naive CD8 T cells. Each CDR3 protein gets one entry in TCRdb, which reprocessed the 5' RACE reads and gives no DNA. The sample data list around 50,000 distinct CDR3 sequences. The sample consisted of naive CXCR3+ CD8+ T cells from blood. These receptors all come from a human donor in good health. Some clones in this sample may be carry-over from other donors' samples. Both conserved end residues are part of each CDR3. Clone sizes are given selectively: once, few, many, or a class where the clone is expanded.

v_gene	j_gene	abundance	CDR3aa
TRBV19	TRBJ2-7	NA	CASHNTGTGGYEQYF
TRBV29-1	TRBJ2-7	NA	CSVLGGDRDPYEQYF
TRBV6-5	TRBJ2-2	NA	CASSYLAGVNTGELFF
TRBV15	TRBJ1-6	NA	CATSRGTGGSNSPLHF
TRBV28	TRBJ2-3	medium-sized	CASSLGGVDTQYF
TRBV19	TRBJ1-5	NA	CASSRGNQPQHF
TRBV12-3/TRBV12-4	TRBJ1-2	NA	CASSRGHGYTF
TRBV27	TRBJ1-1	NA	CASSLGSGVTEAFF
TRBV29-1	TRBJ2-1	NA	CSVGGTYNEQFF
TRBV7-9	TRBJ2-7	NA	CASSPLAVSSYEQYF
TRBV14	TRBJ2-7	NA	CASSRGLATLGFYEQYF
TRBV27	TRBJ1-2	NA	CASSLFAENYGYTF
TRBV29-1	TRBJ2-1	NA	CSAVGANEQFF
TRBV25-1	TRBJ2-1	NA	CASSGGLAGPYNEQFF
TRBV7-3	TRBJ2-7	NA	CASSTNGGYEQYF
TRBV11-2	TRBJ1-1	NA	CASSPSGTGNTEAFF
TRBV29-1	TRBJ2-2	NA	CSVEDLRGRTNTGELFF
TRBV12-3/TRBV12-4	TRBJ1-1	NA	CASRPGSPGTEAFF
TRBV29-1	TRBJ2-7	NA	CSVSGTGQSYEQYF
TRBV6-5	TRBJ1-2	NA	CASSYGGGNYGYTF
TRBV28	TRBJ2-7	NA	CASSFARDNTYEQYF
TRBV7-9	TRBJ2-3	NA	CASSLARGLSTDTQYF
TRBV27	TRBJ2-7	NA	CASSLAAGLYEQYF